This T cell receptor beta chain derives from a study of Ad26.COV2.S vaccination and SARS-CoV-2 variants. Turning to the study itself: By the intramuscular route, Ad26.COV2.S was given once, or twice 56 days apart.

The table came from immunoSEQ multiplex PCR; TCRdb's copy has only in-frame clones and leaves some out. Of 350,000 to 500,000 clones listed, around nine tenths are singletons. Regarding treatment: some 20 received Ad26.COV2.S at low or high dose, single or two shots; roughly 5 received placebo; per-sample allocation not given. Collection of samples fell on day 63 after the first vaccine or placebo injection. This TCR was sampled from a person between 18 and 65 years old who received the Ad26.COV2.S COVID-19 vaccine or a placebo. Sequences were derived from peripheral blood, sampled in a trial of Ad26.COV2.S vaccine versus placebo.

The CDR3 DNA follows: TGTGCCAGCAGTTTCGGGACAGGGCCGAACACCGGGGAGCTGTTTTTT. This gives the protein CASSFGTGPNTGELFF. The rearrangement uses TRBV27 and TRBJ2-2, with 9 bases fitting TRBD1. The junction had 2 bases not matched to a gene; V was cut back by 3 bases and J by 0 bases. The CDR3 consists of 16 residues. Looked up from germline, CDR1 is MNHEY and CDR2 is SMNVEV (reference sequence).